A selection of T cell receptor beta chains follows, all from one sample in a study of lymphopenia after photon versus proton radiotherapy. This table comes from immunoSEQ multiplex PCR, and its TCRdb copy is limited to in-frame clones, with some not included. This sample yields 55,000 to 70,000 clones, of which roughly 91% are seen a single time; 2.9% belongs to the top ten. This specimen was peripheral blood, taken from a patient treated with photon-based radiotherapy. All receptors come from a woman aged 70-85 years with pancreatic cancer. Both conserved end residues are part of each CDR3. The order of the fields is D gene, clone size, V gene, J gene, CDR3 DNA, CDR3 protein. D genes are given only for firm matches. Clone size is not always given. Where it is, it says once, few, many or a class for expanded clones.

.	.	TRBV19	TRBJ2-2	TGTGCCAGTATTAAGGGGACTCCGAACACCGGGGAGCTGTTTTTT	CASIKGTPNTGELFF
.	.	TRBV4-1	TRBJ2-5	TGCGCCAGCAGCCAAGCCGACAAAGAGACCCAGTACTTC	CASSQADKETQYF
TRBD1	.	TRBV9	TRBJ2-7	TGTGCCAGCAGCGTATCAGGGGACAGGGTACTTTACGAGCAGTACTTC	CASSVSGDRVLYEQYF
TRBD1	.	TRBV5-5	TRBJ2-1	TGTGCCAGCAGCTTGCAATCCACCGGGACAGGGGGCAATGAGCAGTTCTTC	CASSLQSTGTGGNEQFF
.	once	TRBV29-1	TRBJ1-1	TGCAGCGTCGGAGGGCCCCGAGGCACTGAAGCTTTCTTT	CSVGGPRGTEAFF
.	.	TRBV2	TRBJ1-1	TGTGCCAGCAGTGAAGCGATCAGAGAAGCTTTCTTT	CASSEAIREAFF
.	.	TRBV7-9	TRBJ2-2	TGTGCCAGCAGGGAGAACACCGGGGAGCTGTTTTTT	CASRENTGELFF
.	.	TRBV27	TRBJ1-2	TGTGCCAGCAGTTTAGGGGTCAGGGGCCCCTATGGCTACACCTTC	CASSLGVRGPYGYTF
.	.	TRBV29-1	TRBJ1-2	TGCAGCGTGTTATGGGCAAACTATGGCTACACCTTC	CSVLWANYGYTF
.	.	TRBV6-1	TRBJ1-5	TGTGCCAGCAACAGGAACAATCAGCCCCAGCATTTT	CASNRNNQPQHF
TRBD1	.	TRBV18	TRBJ2-1	TGTGCCAGCTCAACGAACAGGGGCGATGAGCAGTTCTTC	CASSTNRGDEQFF
.	few	TRBV19	TRBJ1-1	TGTGCCAGTAGTATACCCGGCGGGGGCACTGAAGCTTTCTTT	CASSIPGGGTEAFF
TRBD1	.	TRBV7-2	TRBJ2-1	TGTGCCAGCAGCTTAGGGGGGACAGGTCCTTCCTACAATGAGCAGTTCTTC	CASSLGGTGPSYNEQFF
.	.	TRBV30	TRBJ1-2	TGTGCCTGGCAGACAGCAGGGGTCTATGGCTACACCTTC	CAWQTAGVYGYTF
.	.	TRBV19	TRBJ1-1	TGTGCCAGTAGTGGGCAGAGGAACACTGAAGCTTTCTTT	CASSGQRNTEAFF
TRBD2	.	TRBV6-6	TRBJ2-1	TGTGCCAGCAGTTACGCTAGCGGGAGATTAAATGAGCAGTTCTTC	CASSYASGRLNEQFF
TRBD2	few	TRBV7-2	TRBJ2-5	TGTGCCAGCAGCTTAGGGGGAGGGCCGGAGACCCAGTACTTC	CASSLGGGPETQYF
.	once	TRBV14	TRBJ2-6	TGTGCCAGCAGCCAAGTTACAGGGCTCAGCTCTGGGGCCAACGTCCTGACTTTC	CASSQVTGLSSGANVLTF
TRBD1	.	TRBV5-4	TRBJ2-2	TGTGCCAGCAGCTTAAAGAACAGGGGTGTCACCGGGGAGCTGTTTTTT	CASSLKNRGVTGELFF
.	.	TRBV9	TRBJ1-1	TGTGCCAGCAGCCCGGAGCCAACATGGGACACTGAAGCTTTCTTT	CASSPEPTWDTEAFF
.	.	TRBV6-5	TRBJ2-5	TGTGCCAGCAGTTTGCGGGGGCCTGGTGGGACCCAGTACTTC	CASSLRGPGGTQYF
.	.	TRBV28	TRBJ2-7	TGTGCCAGCAGATACCTTCCCGGCAGGGGGGTTAACACCTACGAGCAGTACTTC	CASRYLPGRGVNTYEQYF
.	.	TRBV28	TRBJ2-3	TGTGCCAGCAACCCCCCCGAGGGGACAGATACGCAGTATTTT	CASNPPEGTDTQYF
TRBD1	.	TRBV4-1	TRBJ1-5	TGCGCCAGCAGCCTGGGACAGGGGAATCAGCCCCAGCATTTT	CASSLGQGNQPQHF
TRBD1	.	TRBV6-1	TRBJ1-5	TGTGCCAGCAGTGAAGGGACAGGGGGCAAGCAGCCCCAGCATTTT	CASSEGTGGKQPQHF
TRBD2	.	TRBV19	TRBJ2-3	TGTGCCAGTAGTGCTAGCGGGAGCGGCACAGATACGCAGTATTTT	CASSASGSGTDTQYF